The present T cell receptor (beta chain) was sequenced within a study of memory CD8 T cells in hepatitis C reinfection (dated by TCRdb to about 2017). About the investigation overall: Two consecutive HCV infections were spontaneously resolved by three donors, whereas a primary infection was cleared by two donors who then became chronically infected after reinfection. HCV reinfection was defined by a positive HCV RNA test following two negative tests taken at least 60 days apart. Pre-reinfection samples were obtained between 55 and 20 weeks before detection of reinfection. The study tracked the TCR beta repertoire of virus-specific CD8 T cells longitudinally across an HCV reinfection episode in roughly 5 donors. Four to six reinfection cases with stored pre-reinfection samples were identified between about 2009 and 2013. In the reinfection study, participants who had previously resolved an HCV infection were followed up every 3 months.

What the study reported, not specific to this receptor: Because only 4 to 6 donors were included, definitive conclusions about public clonotypes linked to secondary clearance were beyond the reach of the study.

The library was obtained by the immunoSEQ multiplex PCR assay. Genomic DNA was extracted from the sorted cells, and Adaptive Biotechnologies' automated high-throughput method was used to sequence the TCR beta V, D and J regions. A two-step, bias-controlled multiplex PCR was used to amplify the CDR3 regions. Amplified TCR beta libraries were sequenced on an Illumina instrument. Under the source paper's analysis protocol: The demultiplexed reads were processed to cut down on amplification and sequencing bias, and the IMGT database was used to assign CDR3 sequences to gene families. Repertoire data were analyzed with ImmunoSEQ software version 2.0. Out-of-frame sequences and sequences with stop codons in the CDR3 were removed from clonotype lists. Any clonotype with a frequency under 0.01% was left out, since that frequency corresponded to less than one cell. To get richness, observed richness was divided by input cell number, while evenness came from dividing Shannon entropy by log observed richness. Repertoire diversity and the similarity between time points were measured using Simpson diversity and Morisita-Horn overlap indices. Each clonotype was placed into one of four groups: dominant (>1%), sub-dominant (0.5-0.99%), low abundance (0.1-0.49%) or lowest abundance (<0.1%). A germline index was derived by subtracting total nucleotide additions from total CDR3 length and dividing the result by total CDR3 length. Not all clones reach the TCRdb copy of this immuneACCESS table, which keeps in-frame sequences only. Checked studies attribute under half of the gap to unresolved V genes and leave the rest unexplained. V, J and clone size derive from that table, while D and trimming were established from the DNA sequence. This sample holds tens of thousands of clones; under 90% were observed only once. The ten biggest clones cover roughly 1% of the sample.

A word on this clone: Its specific antigen is unknown. No qualities accompany the bases; no much larger clone lies one base away.

CDR3 length: 15 amino acids, cysteine to phenylalanine. CDR3 DNA is the only sequence kept; it has 45 bases, read in frame from the first base. The germline V gene supplies CDR1 SGHVS and CDR2 FNYEAQ. The V and J ends are trimmed by 5 bases and 5 bases, leaving 19 bases between them. Reading the label with the study, this specimen's time point is: pre-reinfection, 55 to 20 weeks before reinfection detection. The sorted cells were sequenced directly ex vivo, without any in vitro expansion ahead of TCR sequencing. The donors were people who inject drugs and were enrolled in Canada's Montreal Acute Hepatitis C Cohort Study (HEPCO). Total naive CD8 T cells, sorted as viable CD3+ CD8+ CD45RO-, came from a couple of donors at all three reinfection time points as controls. Before sorting, cryopreserved peripheral blood mononuclear cells were thawed and used as the source for purifying CD8 T cells. Negative selection with the MACS CD8+ T cell Isolation Kit was used to enrich CD8 T cells. Cells were sorted on a BD FACSAria II sorter using FACSDiva software, and FlowJo was used for data analysis.

The source of this sequence is a man aged 18 to 29 with hepatitis C virus infection. Sample: naive CD8+ T cells sorted from blood. What this sample's cell subset or site label stands for: total naive CD8+CD45RO- T cells. The sequence is built from TRBV7-6 and TRBJ2-7, with a weak D call of TRBD2 (6 bases match). The DNA reads as follows: TGTGCCAGCAGCCCAAAAGCGGGCCCATTACACGAGCAGTACTTC. Its coded protein is CASSPKAGPLHEQYF.